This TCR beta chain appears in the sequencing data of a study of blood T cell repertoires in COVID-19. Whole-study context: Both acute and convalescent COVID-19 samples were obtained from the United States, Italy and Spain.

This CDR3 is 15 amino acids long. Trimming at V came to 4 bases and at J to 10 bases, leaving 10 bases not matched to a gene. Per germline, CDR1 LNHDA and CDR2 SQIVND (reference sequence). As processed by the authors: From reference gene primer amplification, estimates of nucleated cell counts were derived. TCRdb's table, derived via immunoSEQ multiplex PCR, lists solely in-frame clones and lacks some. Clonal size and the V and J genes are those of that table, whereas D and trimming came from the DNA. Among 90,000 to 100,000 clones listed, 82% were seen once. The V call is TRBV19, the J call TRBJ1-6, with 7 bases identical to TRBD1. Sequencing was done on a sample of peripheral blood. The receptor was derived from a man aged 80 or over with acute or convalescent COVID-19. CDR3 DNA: TGTGCCAGTAGTAAAGGAGACAGGGACTTCTCACCCCTCCACTTT. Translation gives CASSKGDRDFSPLHF.